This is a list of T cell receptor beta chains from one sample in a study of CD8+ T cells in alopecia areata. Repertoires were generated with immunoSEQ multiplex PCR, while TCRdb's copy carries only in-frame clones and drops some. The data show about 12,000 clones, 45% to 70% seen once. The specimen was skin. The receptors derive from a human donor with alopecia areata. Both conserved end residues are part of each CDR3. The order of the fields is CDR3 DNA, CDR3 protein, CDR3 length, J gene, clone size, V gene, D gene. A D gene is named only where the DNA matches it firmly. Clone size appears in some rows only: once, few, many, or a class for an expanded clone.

DNA: TGTGCCAGCAGTTACGGTATGGTTTCCTACGAGCAGTACTTC
CDR3: CASSYGMVSYEQYF
length: 14
J: TRBJ2-7
size: NA
V: TRBV6-5
D: NA

DNA: TGTGCCTTCCTAGGGGGCTCCTACGAACAGTACTTC
CDR3: CAFLGGSYEQYF
length: 12
J: TRBJ2-7
size: NA
V: TRBV30
D: TRBD1

DNA: TGCGCCAGCAGCCAACCAAGACAGCAGAACACTGAAGCTTTCTTT
CDR3: CASSQPRQQNTEAFF
length: 15
J: TRBJ1-1
size: NA
V: TRBV4-1
D: NA

DNA: TGTGCCAGCTCACGTAATGCGGCCTATGGCTACACCTTC
CDR3: CASSRNAAYGYTF
length: 13
J: TRBJ1-2
size: few
V: TRBV18
D: NA

DNA: TGTGCCAGCAGCTATGATCGACAGGGCGGCGAGCAGTACTTC
CDR3: CASSYDRQGGEQYF
length: 14
J: TRBJ2-7
size: few
V: TRBV16
D: TRBD1

DNA: TGTGCCAGCACCGAGGACGGGAGTCCCTCCAATGAGCAGTTCTTC
CDR3: CASTEDGSPSNEQFF
length: 15
J: TRBJ2-1
size: NA
V: TRBV9
D: NA

DNA: TGTGCCAGCAGCCCCCGTGAGGGTCGAAACACTGAAGCTTTCTTT
CDR3: CASSPREGRNTEAFF
length: 15
J: TRBJ1-1
size: NA
V: TRBV7-8
D: NA

DNA: TGTGCCAGCAGTTATGGAACTGAAGCTTTCTTT
CDR3: CASSYGTEAFF
length: 11
J: TRBJ1-1
size: few
V: TRBV27
D: NA

DNA: TGCAGCGCCTGGTCGCGGGAGGGAGATACGCAGTATTTT
CDR3: CSAWSREGDTQYF
length: 13
J: TRBJ2-3
size: NA
V: TRBV29-1
D: TRBD2

DNA: TGTGCCAGCAGTTCCGGGACCGAAAGCTCTGGGGCCAACGTCCTGACTTTC
CDR3: CASSSGTESSGANVLTF
length: 17
J: TRBJ2-6
size: NA
V: TRBV27
D: NA

DNA: TGTGCCAGCAGTTTCACCGCCTCTCGACAGGCTGGAAACACCATATATTTT
CDR3: CASSFTASRQAGNTIYF
length: 17
J: TRBJ1-3
size: NA
V: TRBV5-6
D: NA

DNA: TGTGCCAGCAGCTTCATGAGTTCGGAGCAGTTCTTC
CDR3: CASSFMSSEQFF
length: 12
J: TRBJ2-1
size: NA
V: TRBV7-9
D: NA

DNA: TGTGCCAGCAGTCAAGTGGGACTAGCGGGCTACAATGAGCAGTTCTTC
CDR3: CASSQVGLAGYNEQFF
length: 16
J: TRBJ2-1
size: few
V: TRBV7-2
D: TRBD2

DNA: TGTGCCACCAGGGGAAATGAAGCTTTCTTT
CDR3: CATRGNEAFF
length: 10
J: TRBJ1-1
size: NA
V: TRBV2
D: NA

DNA: TGTGCCAGCAGTTACTCGGGGACTTTACTGGTTGAGCAGTTCTTC
CDR3: CASSYSGTLLVEQFF
length: 15
J: TRBJ2-1
size: NA
V: TRBV6-6
D: NA

DNA: TGCGCCAGCAGCCAGGAACTAGCGGGAGCGGATACGCAGTATTTT
CDR3: CASSQELAGADTQYF
length: 15
J: TRBJ2-3
size: NA
V: TRBV4-3
D: TRBD2

DNA: TGTGCCAGCAGTTCCTTTTACGAGCAGTACTTC
CDR3: CASSSFYEQYF
length: 11
J: TRBJ2-7
size: NA
V: TRBV7-9
D: NA

DNA: TGCGCCAGCAGCTTGGAGGGACTAGCGGGGTTAGCCAAAAACATTCAGTACTTC
CDR3: CASSLEGLAGLAKNIQYF
length: 18
J: TRBJ2-4
size: NA
V: TRBV5-1
D: TRBD2

DNA: TGTGCCATCAGTGAGTCGATGGGGAACACTGAAGCTTTCTTT
CDR3: CAISESMGNTEAFF
length: 14
J: TRBJ1-1
size: few
V: TRBV10-3
D: NA

DNA: TGCGCCAGCAGAAACGGAATGCAGGAAACCGGGGAGCTGTTTTTT
CDR3: CASRNGMQETGELFF
length: 15
J: TRBJ2-2
size: NA
V: TRBV4-1
D: NA

DNA: TGTGCCAGCAGCTCCGGGACAGCTAACACCGGGGAGCTGTTTTTT
CDR3: CASSSGTANTGELFF
length: 15
J: TRBJ2-2
size: NA
V: TRBV11-3
D: TRBD1

DNA: TGTGCCAGCAGCTCAAGACCGGGGGATTTTGAGCAGTACTTC
CDR3: CASSSRPGDFEQYF
length: 14
J: TRBJ2-7
size: NA
V: TRBV7-9
D: NA

DNA: TGTGCCAGCAGCCCGGAGCAGGGGGCTAATGAGCAGTTCTTC
CDR3: CASSPEQGANEQFF
length: 14
J: TRBJ2-1
size: few
V: TRBV5-4
D: TRBD1

DNA: TGTGCCAGCAGCTCGACTTTGGACAGGGGGGAGGATGGCTACACCTTC
CDR3: CASSSTLDRGEDGYTF
length: 16
J: TRBJ1-2
size: NA
V: TRBV7-9
D: TRBD1

DNA: TGTGCCAGCAGTGGACGTACGGTTCTCTATGGCTACACCTTC
CDR3: CASSGRTVLYGYTF
length: 14
J: TRBJ1-2
size: NA
V: TRBV6-1
D: NA

DNA: TGCGCCAGCAGTACGGGACAGGAGACCTACGAGCAGTACTTC
CDR3: CASSTGQETYEQYF
length: 14
J: TRBJ2-7
size: NA
V: TRBV5-1
D: TRBD1

DNA: TGTGCCAGCAGTGAAAGGGGACAGGGGGCAAGAGGCTACACCTTC
CDR3: CASSERGQGARGYTF
length: 15
J: TRBJ1-2
size: NA
V: TRBV6-1
D: TRBD1

DNA: TGTGCCAGCAGTTACTCCAGGACAGGAGGGTTGAGGGAGCAGTACTTC
CDR3: CASSYSRTGGLREQYF
length: 16
J: TRBJ2-7
size: few
V: TRBV6-5
D: NA

DNA: TGTGCCAGCTCACCTCCCTCGGTAGCGGTAGCCAAAAACATTCAGTACTTC
CDR3: CASSPPSVAVAKNIQYF
length: 17
J: TRBJ2-4
size: few
V: TRBV18
D: NA

DNA: TGTGCCTGGAGTCAGGGAGCCACTCAAGATACGCAGTATTTT
CDR3: CAWSQGATQDTQYF
length: 14
J: TRBJ2-3
size: NA
V: TRBV30
D: NA

DNA: TGTGCCAGCAGTTTATGGGGGACTAGCGGAGAGGCAGCCTACAATGAGCAGTTCTTC
CDR3: CASSLWGTSGEAAYNEQFF
length: 19
J: TRBJ2-1
size: NA
V: TRBV28
D: TRBD2

DNA: TGCGCCAGCAGTGGTTCAGAGGAAAGGTCCTACAATGAGCAGTTCTTC
CDR3: CASSGSEERSYNEQFF
length: 16
J: TRBJ2-1
size: few
V: TRBV10-2
D: NA

DNA: TGTGCCAGCAGCCAAGGGTTTGACTATGGCTACACCTTC
CDR3: CASSQGFDYGYTF
length: 13
J: TRBJ1-2
size: NA
V: TRBV7-2
D: NA

DNA: TGTGCCAGCAGCTTGGGACAGGCGTTGGAGCAGTACTTC
CDR3: CASSLGQALEQYF
length: 13
J: TRBJ2-7
size: NA
V: TRBV11-3
D: TRBD1

DNA: TGTGCCAGCAGCGACACCGGGGAGCTGTTTTTT
CDR3: CASSDTGELFF
length: 11
J: TRBJ2-2
size: NA
V: TRBV27
D: NA

DNA: TGTGCCACCAGCAACCCACTAGCGTGGGTAGGAGCAGATACGCAGTATTTT
CDR3: CATSNPLAWVGADTQYF
length: 17
J: TRBJ2-3
size: NA
V: TRBV15
D: TRBD2

DNA: TGTGCCAGCAGCTTACCCGGCAGGGACTCCTACGAGCAGTACTTC
CDR3: CASSLPGRDSYEQYF
length: 15
J: TRBJ2-7
size: few
V: TRBV7-8
D: NA